Listed below are T cell receptor beta chains from one sample, sequenced in a study of T-cell reconstitution after alpha-beta-depleted transplantation in children. TCRdb itself ran the PCR reads through MiXCR, one entry per CDR3 protein. The sample has 170,000 or so distinct CDR3 sequences, around 6.8% seen once; the top ten hold around 3.1%. Sample: PBMCs from the stem cell graft donor, taken from the stem cell graft. The receptors stem from a human donor who donated a stem cell graft to a child with Wiskott-Aldrich syndrome. Each CDR3 is given with its conserved first and last residue. The D gene is left open where the match is weak. The size of a clone is reported for some rows only, either as once, few or many, or as a class for expanded clones.

v_gene	j_gene	abundance	d_gene	CDR3nt	CDR3aa
TRBV7-8	TRBJ2-2	few	.	TGTGCCAGCAGCTTAGCGCGGGCAGGGGCCACCGGGGAGCTGTTTTTT	CASSLARAGATGELFF
TRBV7-9	TRBJ2-1	many	TRBD2	TGTGCCAGCAGCTTCCTTACGGGGGGAATCAATGAGCAGTTCTTC	CASSFLTGGINEQFF
TRBV19	TRBJ2-1	many	.	TGTGCCAGTAGTATGCCCGACGTCAATGAGCAGTTCTTC	CASSMPDVNEQFF
TRBV5-1	TRBJ2-2	few	TRBD2	TGCGCCAGCAGCTTATTGGGACTAGCGGGAGTATCCGGGGAGCTGTTTTTT	CASSLLGLAGVSGELFF
TRBV29-1	TRBJ2-1	many	TRBD1	TGCAGCGCAAGGACAGGGTGGGTTGTGGCCTACAATGAGCAGTTCTTC	CSARTGWVVAYNEQFF
TRBV5-1	TRBJ1-4	many	.	TGCGCCAGCAGCCCGGGGAGTACTGCAACTAATGAAAAACTGTTTTTT	CASSPGSTATNEKLFF
TRBV24-1	TRBJ1-3	few	TRBD1	TGTGCCACCAGCCCGACAGGGGCTGGAAACACCATATATTTT	CATSPTGAGNTIYF
TRBV4-1	TRBJ1-2	many	.	TGCGCCAGCAGCCAAGATCGGGGGGGCGACTATGGCTACACCTTC	CASSQDRGGDYGYTF
TRBV5-5	TRBJ2-1	few	.	TGTGCCAGCAGCCGGGGGTATAGCGGATACAATGAGCAGTTCTTC	CASSRGYSGYNEQFF
TRBV29-1	TRBJ1-2	many	.	TGCAGCGTTGAAACAGCTAACTATGGCTACACCTTC	CSVETANYGYTF
TRBV20-1	TRBJ2-3	many	TRBD2	TGCAGTGCTAGTGGACTAGCGGGAAATAAAGATACGCAGTATTTT	CSASGLAGNKDTQYF
TRBV6-1	TRBJ1-6	many	.	TGTGCCAGCAGGGAGGGGCAAGGTTCACCCCTCCACTTT	CASREGQGSPLHF
TRBV12-3/TRBV12-4	TRBJ1-1	many	.	TGTGCCAGCAGCTCCCACAGGCGGACGAACACTGAAGCTTTCTTT	CASSSHRRTNTEAFF
TRBV30	TRBJ2-7	many	.	TGTGCCTGGAGTGGACAGTTGAGAGGCTACGAGCAGTACTTC	CAWSGQLRGYEQYF
TRBV7-8	TRBJ2-1	.	TRBD2	TGTGCCAGCAGCTGGGGACTAGCGGGAATAAAAATAACCTACAATGAGCAGTTCTTC	CASSWGLAGIKITYNEQFF
TRBV2	TRBJ2-7	.	TRBD1	TGTGCCAGCAGTAGAACAGGGGTGTTCGACGAGCAGTACTTC	CASSRTGVFDEQYF
TRBV5-1	TRBJ2-3	many	.	TGCGCCAGCAGCTTCGACGCACCCACTAGCACAGATACGCAGTATTTT	CASSFDAPTSTDTQYF
TRBV3-1	TRBJ1-5	few	.	TGTGCCAGCAGCCGGGGGGATCGGCAGCCCCAGCATTTT	CASSRGDRQPQHF
TRBV6-5	TRBJ2-2	many	TRBD2	TGTGCCAGCATCTCCCCCTTAGGAGCGGGAGCAGAAAGGTTGGGCACCGGGGAGCTGTTTTTT	CASISPLGAGAERLGTGELFF
TRBV9	TRBJ2-1	many	.	TGTGCCAGCAGCAAGAACAGTGATCCTTACAATGAGCAGTTCTTC	CASSKNSDPYNEQFF
TRBV3-1	TRBJ2-1	.	.	TGTGCCTGCAGCTACAGCAGGGTTACATACAATGAGCAGTTCTTC	CACSYSRVTYNEQFF
TRBV7-6	TRBJ2-1	many	.	TGTGCCAGCAGCTTAGGTCCTAGCGCCTCCTACAATGAGCAGTTCTTC	CASSLGPSASYNEQFF
TRBV9	TRBJ2-2	.	TRBD1	TGTGCCAGCAGCACCCGGGACAGCCCCGGGGAGCTGTTTTTT	CASSTRDSPGELFF
TRBV3-1	TRBJ1-2	many	.	TGTGCCAGCAGCCATAGGCAGGGCCACAGCGGGGGCTACACCTTC	CASSHRQGHSGGYTF
TRBV4-1	TRBJ2-7	.	.	TGCGCCAGCAGCCGTACCCAGACAGGAGACTACGAGCAGTACTTC	CASSRTQTGDYEQYF
TRBV20-1	TRBJ2-3	many	.	TGCAGTGCTAGAGATACAGAGCGGTACACAGATACGCAGTATTTT	CSARDTERYTDTQYF
TRBV10-3	TRBJ1-6	many	.	TGTGCCATCAAGAGGCTTTCACCCCTCCACTTT	CAIKRLSPLHF
TRBV29-1	TRBJ2-7	many	TRBD1	TGCAGCGTTACGCCGACAGGGAACCTCTACGAGCAGTACTTC	CSVTPTGNLYEQYF
TRBV30	TRBJ2-3	.	.	TGTGCCTGGAGTATTAGCTGGGTCACAGATACGCAGTATTTT	CAWSISWVTDTQYF
TRBV24-1	TRBJ1-5	many	.	TGTGCCACCAGTGACCCTGGGGGAGATCATAGCAATCAGCCCCAGCATTTT	CATSDPGGDHSNQPQHF
TRBV3-1	TRBJ1-4	few	.	TGTGCCAGCAGCCAAGTTAATTGGGAAAAACTGTTTTTT	CASSQVNWEKLFF
TRBV6-1	TRBJ2-2	.	.	TGTGCCAGCAGGGACCCCGGGACGGATACCGGGGAGCTGTTTTTT	CASRDPGTDTGELFF
TRBV27	TRBJ2-6	many	TRBD1	TGTGCCAGCTGGACAAGGGGGCTCGGGGCCAACGTCCTGACTTTC	CASWTRGLGANVLTF
TRBV6-2/TRBV6-3	TRBJ1-1	many	.	TGTGCCAGCACCCACGACAGAATGAACACTGAAGCTTTCTTT	CASTHDRMNTEAFF
TRBV5-5	TRBJ2-1	many	TRBD1	TGTGCCAGCAGCGACGGACAGGGGAACTCCTACAATGAGCAGTTCTTC	CASSDGQGNSYNEQFF
TRBV6-2/TRBV6-3	TRBJ1-5	many	.	TGTGCCAGCACTCGTCTCGGACGAAACAATCAGCCCCAGCATTTT	CASTRLGRNNQPQHF
TRBV5-4	TRBJ1-1	many	.	TGTGCCAGCAGCCTAGGGACCCGCTTGAACACTGAAGCTTTCTTT	CASSLGTRLNTEAFF
TRBV6-2/TRBV6-3	TRBJ2-7	many	.	TGTGCCAGCAGTTGGACCGAGTTTTCCTACGAGCAGTACTTC	CASSWTEFSYEQYF
TRBV29-1	TRBJ2-1	many	TRBD2	TGCAGCGTTGGGGCGGGAGGAGTGTTCTTC	CSVGAGGVFF
TRBV2	TRBJ1-1	.	.	TGTGCCAGCAGTGAAGAGGGTTTGTACACTGAAGCTTTCTTT	CASSEEGLYTEAFF
TRBV5-1	TRBJ1-1	.	.	TGCGCCAGCAGCTTGGAAGGGGGTTTGGACACTGAAGCTTTCTTT	CASSLEGGLDTEAFF
TRBV20-1	TRBJ2-7	many	.	TGCAGTGCTAGAGATGGCGGGATCGGCGAGCAGTACTTC	CSARDGGIGEQYF
TRBV12-3/TRBV12-4	TRBJ1-2	many	.	TGTGCCAGCAGTCTAAGGGGGGGGAATGGCTACACCTTC	CASSLRGGNGYTF
TRBV7-2	TRBJ2-1	many	.	TGTGCCAGCAGCCAGGGGGGAGGAACCTACAATGAGCAGTTCTTC	CASSQGGGTYNEQFF
TRBV4-2	TRBJ1-1	many	.	TGTGCCAGCAGCCAAGAATTTACAGTGAACACTGAAGCTTTCTTT	CASSQEFTVNTEAFF
TRBV3-1	TRBJ1-1	many	TRBD1	TGTGCCAGCAGCCAAGGGACAGGCAGGGAAGCTTTCTTT	CASSQGTGREAFF
TRBV20-1	TRBJ2-3	many	TRBD2	TGCAGTGCTAGAGGCGAGCGGGGGTTAGATACGCAGTATTTT	CSARGERGLDTQYF
TRBV2	TRBJ1-6	many	.	TGTGCCAGCAGTGAAGGTCTGGGGGCTAATTCACCCCTCCACTTT	CASSEGLGANSPLHF
TRBV20-1	TRBJ2-5	many	TRBD1	TGCAGTGCTAGCCGACAGGGTGGGATTATGGAGACCCAGTACTTC	CSASRQGGIMETQYF
TRBV20-1	TRBJ2-3	many	.	TGCAGTGCTAGGGAGGGGGGTCGTGACTATACGCAGTATTTT	CSAREGGRDYTQYF
TRBV5-5	TRBJ2-7	many	.	TGTGCCAGCAGCTTGACAGTGAGCTCCTACGAGCAGTACTTC	CASSLTVSSYEQYF
TRBV3-1	TRBJ2-5	.	.	TGTGCCAGCAGCCAAGAGAGGTTACATATCGGCTTGAGGGCGACCCAGTACTTC	CASSQERLHIGLRATQYF
TRBV27	TRBJ1-4	few	TRBD1	TGTGCCAGCAGTTTCCAGCCGAGACAGGGACTTGAAAAACTGTTTTTT	CASSFQPRQGLEKLFF
TRBV11-1	TRBJ1-6	many	.	TGTGCCAGCGCGACAGGTTCCTATAATTCACCCCTCCACTTT	CASATGSYNSPLHF
TRBV20-1	TRBJ2-1	many	TRBD1	TGCAGTGCCACAGGACAGGGATACAATGAGCAGTTCTTC	CSATGQGYNEQFF